The clone carrying this T cell receptor (beta chain) was seen only a few times. MiXCR, run by TCRdb on the 5' RACE reads, gives a single entry per CDR3 protein. Of fewer than 250,000 distinct CDR3 sequences listed, approximately 15% are singletons. The record originates from a study of T-cell memory formation after mild COVID-19. This TCR derives from an adult woman who had mild COVID-19 (a few samples of this study predate the infection). Cell type and time point are not known. Sequencing used PBMCs or a T cell subset sorted from them (not recorded which).

The CDR3 DNA reads TGTGCCAGCAGTTTTGCTTTAGGGGTAGCCTCCACAGATACGCAGTATTTT. Protein sequence: CASSFALGVASTDTQYF. The J gene is TRBJ2-3, the V gene TRBV12-3 or TRBV12-4; D perhaps matches TRBD1 (5 bases). The V and J ends lost 3 bases and 2 bases respectively, with 18 bases between them. The CDR3 is 17 amino acids.